The 4 T cell receptor beta chains given below trace back to one sample, sequenced in a study of T cell repertoires in cytomegalovirus infection. TCRdb re-called the reads through MiXCR, storing one row per CDR3 protein. In the table there are approximately 910,000 distinct CDR3 sequences, roughly 30% of which are singletons. Their antigens are not known. The source material was cultured CD8+ T cells from PBMCs, sampled from culture after CMV antigen stimulation. Receptors were obtained from a human donor in good health (CMV status not recorded). Some clones in this sample may be carry-over from other donors' samples.

This clonotype was seen only once. Mismatch with germline at one junction end may stem from a read error. The chain carries TRBV5-4 and TRBJ2-2; D is possibly TRBD2 (6 bases). The CDR3 extends over 17 amino acids. Germline V CDR1 and CDR2: SGHNT, YYREEE (reference sequence). The CDR3 DNA follows: TGTGTCAGCAGCACCTCACTTAGCGGACTTAACACCGGGGAGCTGTTTTTT. Protein product: CVSSTSLSGLNTGELFF.

This clonotype occurred a few times. V is TRBV4-3 and J is TRBJ2-7; TRBD2 matches 10 bases. The germline CDR1 and CDR2 sequences are LGHNA and YSLEER. The V segment lost 1 base and the J segment 2 bases; nucleotides outside the gene matches: 2. The CDR3 sequence is 15 residues long. CDR3 loop: CASSQGLAGAYEQYV. CDR3 DNA sequence: TGCGCCAGCAGCCAAGGGCTAGCGGGGGCCTACGAGCAGTACGTC.

This rearrangement joins TRBV4-3 to TRBJ2-2, with D possibly matching TRBD1 (7 bases). The CDR3 totals 18 residues. The V gene's germline CDR1 is LGHNA and CDR2 YSLEER. The V gene lost 6 bases and the J gene lost 5 bases, with 25 bases spanning the gap. This CDR3 is CASREHLGGGDGTGELFF. DNA for the CDR3: TGCGCCAGCAGGGAACACCTCGGAGGGGGCGATGGTACCGGGGAGCTGTTTTTT.

The chain carries TRBV7-6 and TRBJ2-5; 9 bases agree with TRBD1. Losses at the gene ends were 4 bases for V and 0 bases for J; bases not matched to a gene: 6. The CDR3 consists of 16 residues. In germline, CDR1 is SGHVS, CDR2 FNYEAQ. In nucleotides, the CDR3 is TGTGCCAGCAGCTCTCCCGGGACAGGGAACCAAGAGACCCAGTACTTC. Its translation: CASSSPGTGNQETQYF.